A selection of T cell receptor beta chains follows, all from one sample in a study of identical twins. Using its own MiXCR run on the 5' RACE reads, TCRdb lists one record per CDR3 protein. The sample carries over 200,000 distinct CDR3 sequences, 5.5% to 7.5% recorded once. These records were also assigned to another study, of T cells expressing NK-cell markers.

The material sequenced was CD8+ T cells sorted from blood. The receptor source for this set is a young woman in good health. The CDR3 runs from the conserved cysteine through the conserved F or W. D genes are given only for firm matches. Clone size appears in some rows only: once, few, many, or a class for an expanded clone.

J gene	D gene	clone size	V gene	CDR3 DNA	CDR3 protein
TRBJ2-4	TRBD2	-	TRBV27	TGTGCCAGCAGTTCCCGGGACTACCCCCATCAAAACATTCAGTACTTC	CASSSRDYPHQNIQYF
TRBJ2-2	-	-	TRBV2	TGTGCCAGCATGGGGGCGGACACCGGGGAGCTGTTTTTT	CASMGADTGELFF
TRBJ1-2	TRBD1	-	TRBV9	TGTGCCAGCAGCGGTGGGACAGAAAGTTTCGGCTACACCTTC	CASSGGTESFGYTF
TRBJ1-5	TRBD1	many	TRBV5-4	TGTGCCAGCAGCTTATTCCCGGGACAGGGGGCCGAGAATCAGCCCCAGCATTTT	CASSLFPGQGAENQPQHF
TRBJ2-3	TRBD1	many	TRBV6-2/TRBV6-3	TGTGCCAGCAGCAGGGACAGGGGATCCGCAGATACGCAGTATTTT	CASSRDRGSADTQYF
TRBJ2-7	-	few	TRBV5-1	TGCGCCAGCAGCCCGGAACCCAACTACGAGCAGTACTTC	CASSPEPNYEQYF
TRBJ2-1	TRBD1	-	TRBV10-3	TGTGCCATCAGCGACATGGGACAGGGTATGGGCGAGCAGTTCTTC	CAISDMGQGMGEQFF
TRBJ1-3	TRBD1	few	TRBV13	TGTGCCAGCAGCCCGACCCTCTCAGGGGGCTCTGGAAACACCATATATTTT	CASSPTLSGGSGNTIYF
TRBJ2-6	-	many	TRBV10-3	TGTGCCATCAGTGTTACCCCCAGTTTTTCTGGGGCCAACGTCCTGACTTTC	CAISVTPSFSGANVLTF
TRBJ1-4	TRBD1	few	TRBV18	TGTGCCAGCTCACCAGGGACAGATGAAAAACTGTTTTTT	CASSPGTDEKLFF
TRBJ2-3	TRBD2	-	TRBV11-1	TGTGCCAGCAGCTTAACGACTAGCGGGAGGCGTCCTAGCACAGATACGCAGTATTTT	CASSLTTSGRRPSTDTQYF
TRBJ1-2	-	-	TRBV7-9	TGTGCCAGCACCTTCCCCAACAGTGAAACTAACTATGGCTACACCTTC	CASTFPNSETNYGYTF
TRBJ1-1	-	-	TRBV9	TGTGCCAGCGGACAGCCGAACACTGAAGCTTTCTTT	CASGQPNTEAFF
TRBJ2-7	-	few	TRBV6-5	TGTGCCAGCAGTTACTCTGGCGGGGTGTACTACGAGCAGTACTTC	CASSYSGGVYYEQYF
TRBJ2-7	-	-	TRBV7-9	TGTGCCAGCAGCTCCCCACGGGGCACCTACGAGCAGTACTTC	CASSSPRGTYEQYF
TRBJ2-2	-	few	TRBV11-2	TGTGCCAGCAGCTTAGGCATTTACACCGGGGAGCTGTTTTTT	CASSLGIYTGELFF
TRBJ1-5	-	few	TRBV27	TGTGCCAGCAGTTACAGTCACAATCAGCCCCAGCATTTT	CASSYSHNQPQHF
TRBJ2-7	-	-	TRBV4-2	TGTGCCAGCAGCCAAGATTCCGGGGTAGCGGCCTACGAGCAGTACTTC	CASSQDSGVAAYEQYF
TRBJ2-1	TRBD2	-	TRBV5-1	TGCGCCAGCAGCTTGGAGGGGCCGACTAGCGGGGGATTAGGCAATGAGCAGTTCTTC	CASSLEGPTSGGLGNEQFF
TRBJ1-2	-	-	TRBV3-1	TGTGCCAGCAGCCAAGAGGTGGCAGGGCGTGGCTACACCTTC	CASSQEVAGRGYTF
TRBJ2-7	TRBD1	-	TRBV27	TGTGCCAGCAGCAACCGGACAGGGGGCTACGAGCAGTACTTC	CASSNRTGGYEQYF
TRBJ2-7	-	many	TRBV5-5	TGTGCCAGCAGTTTACGGGGTGAGAGGACCTACGAGCAGTACTTC	CASSLRGERTYEQYF
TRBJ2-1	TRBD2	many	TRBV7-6	TGTGCCAGCAGCTTGGGAGGGCGGTACAATGAGCAGTTCTTC	CASSLGGRYNEQFF
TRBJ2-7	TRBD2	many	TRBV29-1	TGCAGCGTTCGTGGAATAGCGGGAGGGAGCGAGCAGTACTTC	CSVRGIAGGSEQYF
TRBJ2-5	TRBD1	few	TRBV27	TGTGCCAGCAGTCCCCGGGACAGGGGATATGAGACCCAGTACTTC	CASSPRDRGYETQYF
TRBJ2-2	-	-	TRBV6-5	TGTGCCAGCAGTTACAGGGCGGGCACCGGGGAGCTGTTTTTT	CASSYRAGTGELFF